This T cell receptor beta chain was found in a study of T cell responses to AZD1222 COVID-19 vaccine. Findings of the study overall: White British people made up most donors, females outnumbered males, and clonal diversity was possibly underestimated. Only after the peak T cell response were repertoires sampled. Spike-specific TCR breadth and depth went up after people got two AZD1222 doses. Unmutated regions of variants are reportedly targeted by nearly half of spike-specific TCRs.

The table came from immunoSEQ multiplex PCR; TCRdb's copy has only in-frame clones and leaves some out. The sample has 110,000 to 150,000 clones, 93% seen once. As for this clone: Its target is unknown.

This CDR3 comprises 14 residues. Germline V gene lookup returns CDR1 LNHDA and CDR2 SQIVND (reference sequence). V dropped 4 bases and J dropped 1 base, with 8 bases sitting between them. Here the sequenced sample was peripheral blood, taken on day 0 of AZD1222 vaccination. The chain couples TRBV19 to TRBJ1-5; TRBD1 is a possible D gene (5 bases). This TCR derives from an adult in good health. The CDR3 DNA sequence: TGTGCCAGTAGTAAGGGACGGAGCAATCAGCCCCAGCATTTT. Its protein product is CASSKGRSNQPQHF.